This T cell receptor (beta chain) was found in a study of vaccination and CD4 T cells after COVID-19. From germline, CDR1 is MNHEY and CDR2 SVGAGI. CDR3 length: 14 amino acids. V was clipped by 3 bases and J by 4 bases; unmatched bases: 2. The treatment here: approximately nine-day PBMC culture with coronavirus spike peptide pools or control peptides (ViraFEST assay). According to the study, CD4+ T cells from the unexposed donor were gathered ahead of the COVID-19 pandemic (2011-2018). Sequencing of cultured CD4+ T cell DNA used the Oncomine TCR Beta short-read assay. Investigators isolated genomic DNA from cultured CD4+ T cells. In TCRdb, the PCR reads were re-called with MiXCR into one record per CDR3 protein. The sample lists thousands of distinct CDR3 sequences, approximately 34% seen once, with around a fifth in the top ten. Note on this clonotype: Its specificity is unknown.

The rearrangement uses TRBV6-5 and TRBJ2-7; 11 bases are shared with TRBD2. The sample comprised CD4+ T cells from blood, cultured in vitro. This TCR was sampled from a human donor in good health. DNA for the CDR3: TGTGCCAGCAGTTATAGCGGGAGGGAGTACGAGCAGTACTTC. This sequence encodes CASSYSGREYEQYF.